This T cell receptor (beta chain) derives from a study of T cells expressing NK-cell markers. About the study: Each TCR beta repertoire originated in sorted T cells that were CD3+CD56+NKG2C+, CD3+CD56+NKG2C- or CD3+CD56-NKG2C+.

The CDR3 is 14 residues long. CDR1 and CDR2 (germline): SGHDT, YYEEEE. After re-calling the 5' RACE reads, TCRdb lists one entry per CDR3 protein, DNA absent. The clone table shows about 400,000 distinct CDR3 sequences, with the ten largest holding around a tenth. The gene calls are TRBV5-6 and TRBJ2-7. This sequence was found in a woman aged 50 to 65 in good health. Sample: blood T cells: a sorted CD56 or NKG2C T cell subset, CD4+ or CD8+ T cells, or bulk PBMC T cells (not recorded which). The CDR3 loop reads CASSLSLENYEQYF.